The present TCR beta chain was sequenced within a study of T cells in Graves' hyperthyroidism and ophthalmopathy. The CDR3 loop spans 15 amino acids. Germline assignment: CDR1 SGDLS and CDR2 YYNGEE. V was pared by 5 bases and J by 9 bases, with 18 bases between. What was amplified from RNA transcripts were TCR beta CDR3 regions. The primer set for the first-round RT-PCR of the TCR CDR3 was HTBI. From the multiplex PCR reads, TCRdb called clonotypes with MiXCR, one entry per CDR3 protein. Among about 640,000 distinct CDR3 sequences listed, about 45% were seen once. This clonotype has more than one count but fewer than ten.

The receptor's source is an adult man with Graves' disease, either hyperthyroidism or ophthalmopathy (not recorded which). The source material was peripheral blood or thyroid tissue (not recorded which). This chain joins TRBV9 and TRBJ1-6; TRBD1 is a possible D gene (5 bases). The CDR3 loop reads CASSFRAGSVSPLHF. The CDR3 nucleotides are TGTGCCAGCAGTTTCCGGGCAGGGTCGGTTTCACCCCTCCACTTT. The full variable domain, rest sourced from reference TRBV9 and TRBJ1-6, is DSGVTQTPKHLITATGQRVTLRCSPRSGDLSVYWYQQSLDQGLQFLIQYYNGEERAKGNILERFSAQQFPDLHSELNLSSLELGDSALYFCASSFRAGSVSPLHFGNGTRLTVT.